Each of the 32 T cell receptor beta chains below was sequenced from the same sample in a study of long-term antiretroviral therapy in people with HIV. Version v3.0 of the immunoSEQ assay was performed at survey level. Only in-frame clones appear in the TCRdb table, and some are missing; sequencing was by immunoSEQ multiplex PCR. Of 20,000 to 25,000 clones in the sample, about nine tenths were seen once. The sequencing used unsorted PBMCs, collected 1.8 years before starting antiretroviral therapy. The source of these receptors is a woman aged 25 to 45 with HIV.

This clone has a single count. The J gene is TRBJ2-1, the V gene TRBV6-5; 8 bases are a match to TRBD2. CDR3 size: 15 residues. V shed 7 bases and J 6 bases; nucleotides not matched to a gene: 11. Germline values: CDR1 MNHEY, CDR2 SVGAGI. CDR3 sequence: CASMIAGGRVNEQFF. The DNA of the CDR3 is TGTGCCAGCATGATTGCGGGGGGCCGAGTCAATGAGCAGTTCTTC.

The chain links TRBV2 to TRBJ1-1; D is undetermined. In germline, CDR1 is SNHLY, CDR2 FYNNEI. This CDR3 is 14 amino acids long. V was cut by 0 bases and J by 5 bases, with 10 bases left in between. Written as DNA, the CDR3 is TGTGCCAGCAGTGAAGCGGACCTTATGACTGAAGCTTTCTTT. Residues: CASSEADLMTEAFF.

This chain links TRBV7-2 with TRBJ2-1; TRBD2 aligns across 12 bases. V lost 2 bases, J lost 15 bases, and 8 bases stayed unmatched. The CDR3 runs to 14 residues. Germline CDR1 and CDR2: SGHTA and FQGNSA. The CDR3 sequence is CASSLSPSGGVRFF. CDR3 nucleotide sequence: TGTGCCAGCAGCTTAAGTCCTAGCGGGGGGGTGAGGTTCTTC.

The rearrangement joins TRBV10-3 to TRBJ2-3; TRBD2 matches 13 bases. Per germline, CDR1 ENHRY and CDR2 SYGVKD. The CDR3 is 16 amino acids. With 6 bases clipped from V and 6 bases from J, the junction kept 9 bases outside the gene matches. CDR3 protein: CAIRPGLAGAFDTQYF. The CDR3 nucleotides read TGTGCCATCAGACCAGGACTAGCGGGGGCCTTCGATACGCAGTATTTT.

CDR3 in DNA: TGTGCCAGTAGTAAAGGGACTAGCGATTCAGAGACCCAGTACTTC. Translated: CASSKGTSDSETQYF. This chain links TRBV19 with TRBJ2-5; TRBD2 matches at 10 bases. Trimming took 4 bases from V and 4 from J; bases not matched to a gene: 6. The length of the CDR3 is 15 residues. CDR1 and CDR2 from the germline V gene are LNHDA and SQIVND (reference sequence).

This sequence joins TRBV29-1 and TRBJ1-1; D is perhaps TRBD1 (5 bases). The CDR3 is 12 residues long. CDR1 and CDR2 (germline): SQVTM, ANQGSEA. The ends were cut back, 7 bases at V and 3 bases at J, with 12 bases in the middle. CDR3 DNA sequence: TGCAGCGCCAGGGTTTCGGACACTGAAGCTTTCTTT. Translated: CSARVSDTEAFF.

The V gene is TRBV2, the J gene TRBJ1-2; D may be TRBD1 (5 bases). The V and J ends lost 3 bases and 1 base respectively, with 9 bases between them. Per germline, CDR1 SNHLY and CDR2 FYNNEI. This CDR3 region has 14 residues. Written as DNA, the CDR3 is TGTGCCAGCAGTGACGACAGCCATAACTATGGCTACACCTTC. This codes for CASSDDSHNYGYTF.

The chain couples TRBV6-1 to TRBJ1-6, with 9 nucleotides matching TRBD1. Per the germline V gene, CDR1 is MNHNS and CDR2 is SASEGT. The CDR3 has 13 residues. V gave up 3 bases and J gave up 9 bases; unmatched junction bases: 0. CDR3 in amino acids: CASSEGQGSPLHF. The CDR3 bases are TGTGCCAGCAGTGAGGGACAGGGTTCACCCCTCCACTTT.

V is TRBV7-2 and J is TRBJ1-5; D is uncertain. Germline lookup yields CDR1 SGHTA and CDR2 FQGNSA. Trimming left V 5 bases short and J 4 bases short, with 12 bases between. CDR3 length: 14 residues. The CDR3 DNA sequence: TGTGCCAGCAGCCCGACTGGATCTAATCAGCCCCAGCATTTT. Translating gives CASSPTGSNQPQHF.

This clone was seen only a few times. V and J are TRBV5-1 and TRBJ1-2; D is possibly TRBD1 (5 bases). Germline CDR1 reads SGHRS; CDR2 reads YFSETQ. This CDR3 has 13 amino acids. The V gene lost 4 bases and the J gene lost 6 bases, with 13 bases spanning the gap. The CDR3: CASSLTASHGYTF. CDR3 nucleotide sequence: TGCGCCAGCAGCCTGACAGCCTCTCATGGCTACACCTTC.

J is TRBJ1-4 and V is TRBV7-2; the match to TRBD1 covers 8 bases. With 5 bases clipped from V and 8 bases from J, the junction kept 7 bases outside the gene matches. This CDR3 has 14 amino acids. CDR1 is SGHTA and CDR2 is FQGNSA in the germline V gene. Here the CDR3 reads CASSRGQGTEKLFF. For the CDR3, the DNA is TGTGCCAGCAGCCGTGGACAGGGCACCGAAAAACTGTTTTTT.

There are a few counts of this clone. The CDR3 sequence is CASSMDRSYLTITEAFF. CDR3 sequence (DNA): TGTGCCAGCAGCATGGACAGAAGTTATCTCACAATCACTGAAGCTTTCTTT. V is TRBV6-4 and J is TRBJ1-1; possibly TRBD1 for D (6 bases). The CDR3 has 17 residues. The V end lost 6 bases, the J end lost 4 bases, and 24 bases lay between the germline ends. Germline lookup yields CDR1 MRHNA and CDR2 SNTAGT.

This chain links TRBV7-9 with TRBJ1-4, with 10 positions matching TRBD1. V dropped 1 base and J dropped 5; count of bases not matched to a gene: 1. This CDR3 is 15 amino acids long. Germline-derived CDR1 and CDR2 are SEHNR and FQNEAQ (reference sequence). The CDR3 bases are TGTGCCAGCAGCTTAGGGGACAGGGGCAATGAAAAACTGTTTTTT. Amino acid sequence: CASSLGDRGNEKLFF.

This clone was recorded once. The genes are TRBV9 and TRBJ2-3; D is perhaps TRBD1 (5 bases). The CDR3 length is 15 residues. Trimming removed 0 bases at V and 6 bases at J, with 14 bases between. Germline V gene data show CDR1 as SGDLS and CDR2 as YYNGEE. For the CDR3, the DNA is TGTGCCAGCAGCGTAGTGGAAGGGGCGTTTGATACGCAGTATTTT. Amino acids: CASSVVEGAFDTQYF.

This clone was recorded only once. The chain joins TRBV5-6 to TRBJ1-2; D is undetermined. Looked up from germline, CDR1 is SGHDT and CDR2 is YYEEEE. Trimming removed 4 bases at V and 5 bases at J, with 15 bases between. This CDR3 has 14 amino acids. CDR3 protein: CASSLLRDRYGYTF. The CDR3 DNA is TGTGCCAGCAGCCTACTAAGAGATAGGTATGGCTACACCTTC.

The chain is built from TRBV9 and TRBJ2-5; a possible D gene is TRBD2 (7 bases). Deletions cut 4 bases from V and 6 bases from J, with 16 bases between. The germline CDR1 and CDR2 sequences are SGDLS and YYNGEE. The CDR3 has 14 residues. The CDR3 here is CASSLGGDTKTQYF. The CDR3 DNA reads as TGTGCCAGCAGCCTAGGGGGGGATACGAAGACCCAGTACTTC.

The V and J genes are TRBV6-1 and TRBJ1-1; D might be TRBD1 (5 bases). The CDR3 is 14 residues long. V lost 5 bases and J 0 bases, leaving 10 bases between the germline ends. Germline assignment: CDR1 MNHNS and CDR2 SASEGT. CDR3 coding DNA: TGTGCCAGCAGTCCAGGGAATTTGAACACTGAAGCTTTCTTT. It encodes CASSPGNLNTEAFF.

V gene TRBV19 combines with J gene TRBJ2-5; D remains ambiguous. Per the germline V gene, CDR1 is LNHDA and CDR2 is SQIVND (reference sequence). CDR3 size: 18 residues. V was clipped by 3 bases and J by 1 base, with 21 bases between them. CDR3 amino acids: CASSIVSAVGGGQETQYF. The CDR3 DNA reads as TGTGCCAGTAGTATTGTAAGCGCGGTCGGCGGCGGCCAAGAGACCCAGTACTTC.

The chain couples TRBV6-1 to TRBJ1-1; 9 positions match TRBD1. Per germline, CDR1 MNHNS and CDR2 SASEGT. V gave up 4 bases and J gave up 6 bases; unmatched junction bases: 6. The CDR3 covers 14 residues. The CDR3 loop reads CASSGDRETAEAFF. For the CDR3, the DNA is TGTGCCAGCAGTGGGGACAGGGAGACTGCTGAAGCTTTCTTT.

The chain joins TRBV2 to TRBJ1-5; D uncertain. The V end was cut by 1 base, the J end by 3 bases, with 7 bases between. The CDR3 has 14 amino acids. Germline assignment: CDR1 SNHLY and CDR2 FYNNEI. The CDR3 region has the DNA TGTGCCAGCAGTGAAGGATGGTCCAATCAGCCCCAGCATTTT. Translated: CASSEGWSNQPQHF.

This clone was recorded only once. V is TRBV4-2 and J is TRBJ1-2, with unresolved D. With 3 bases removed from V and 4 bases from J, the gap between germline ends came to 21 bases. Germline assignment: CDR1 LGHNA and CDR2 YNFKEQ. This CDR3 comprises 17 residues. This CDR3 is CASSQGPDRPGGYGYTF. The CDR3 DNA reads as TGTGCCAGCAGCCAGGGCCCCGACCGACCGGGCGGCTATGGCTACACCTTC.

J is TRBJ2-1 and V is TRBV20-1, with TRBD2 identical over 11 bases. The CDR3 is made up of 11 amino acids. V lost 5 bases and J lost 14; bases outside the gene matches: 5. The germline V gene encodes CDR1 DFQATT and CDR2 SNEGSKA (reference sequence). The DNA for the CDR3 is TGCAGTGCTGGTATAGCGGGGGGGGAGTTCTTC. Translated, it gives CSAGIAGGEFF.

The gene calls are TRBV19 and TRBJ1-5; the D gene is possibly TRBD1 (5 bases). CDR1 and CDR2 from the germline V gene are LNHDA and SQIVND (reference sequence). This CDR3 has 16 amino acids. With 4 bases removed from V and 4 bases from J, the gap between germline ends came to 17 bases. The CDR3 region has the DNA TGTGCCAGTAGTAGCCGCTCGGTGGCAGGGAATCAGCCCCAGCATTTT. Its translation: CASSSRSVAGNQPQHF.

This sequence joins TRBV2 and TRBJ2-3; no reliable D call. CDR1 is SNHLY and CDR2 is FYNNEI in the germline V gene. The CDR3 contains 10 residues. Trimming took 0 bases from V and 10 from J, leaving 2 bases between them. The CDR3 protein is CASSEASQYF. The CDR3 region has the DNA TGTGCCAGCAGTGAAGCTTCGCAGTATTTT.

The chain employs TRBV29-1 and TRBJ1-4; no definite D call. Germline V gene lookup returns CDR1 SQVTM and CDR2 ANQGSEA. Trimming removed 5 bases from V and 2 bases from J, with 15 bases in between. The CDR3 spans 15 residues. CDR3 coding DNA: TGCAGCGTTATGTATTTCGGGATCACTAATGAAAAACTGTTTTTT. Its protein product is CSVMYFGITNEKLFF.

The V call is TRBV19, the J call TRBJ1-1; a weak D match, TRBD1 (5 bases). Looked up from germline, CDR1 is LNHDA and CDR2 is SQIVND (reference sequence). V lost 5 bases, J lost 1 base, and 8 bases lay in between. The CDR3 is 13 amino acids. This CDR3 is CASSRTGNTEAFF. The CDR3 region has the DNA TGTGCCAGTAGTCGAACAGGGAACACTGAAGCTTTCTTT.

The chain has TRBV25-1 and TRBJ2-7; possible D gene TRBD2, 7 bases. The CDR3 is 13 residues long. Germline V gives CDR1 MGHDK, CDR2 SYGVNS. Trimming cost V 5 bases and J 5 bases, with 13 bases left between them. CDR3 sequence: CASSPPGGHEQYF. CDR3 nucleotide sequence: TGTGCCAGCAGTCCCCCGGGGGGCCACGAGCAGTACTTC.

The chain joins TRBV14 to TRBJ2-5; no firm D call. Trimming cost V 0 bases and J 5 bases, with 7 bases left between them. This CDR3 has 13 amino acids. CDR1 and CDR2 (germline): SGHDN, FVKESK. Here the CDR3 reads CASSQDRFETQYF. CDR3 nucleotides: TGTGCCAGCAGCCAAGACCGGTTCGAGACCCAGTACTTC.

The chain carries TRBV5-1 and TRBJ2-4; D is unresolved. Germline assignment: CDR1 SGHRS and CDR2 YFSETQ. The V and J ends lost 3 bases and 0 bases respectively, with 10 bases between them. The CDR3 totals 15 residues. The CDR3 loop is CASSSGVLAKNIQYF. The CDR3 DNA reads TGCGCCAGCAGCTCCGGAGTCCTAGCCAAAAACATTCAGTACTTC.

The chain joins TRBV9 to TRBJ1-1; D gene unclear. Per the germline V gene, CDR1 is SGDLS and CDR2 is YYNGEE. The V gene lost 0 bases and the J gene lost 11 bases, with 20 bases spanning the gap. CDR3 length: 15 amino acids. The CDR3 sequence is CASSVAPEVGWVAFF. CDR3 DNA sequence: TGTGCCAGCAGCGTAGCTCCGGAGGTAGGGTGGGTCGCTTTCTTT. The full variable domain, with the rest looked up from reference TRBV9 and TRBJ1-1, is DSGVTQTPKHLITATGQRVTLRCSPRSGDLSVYWYQQSLDQGLQFLIQYYNGEERAKGNILERFSAQQFPDLHSELNLSSLELGDSALYFCASSVAPEVGWVAFFGQGTRLTVV.

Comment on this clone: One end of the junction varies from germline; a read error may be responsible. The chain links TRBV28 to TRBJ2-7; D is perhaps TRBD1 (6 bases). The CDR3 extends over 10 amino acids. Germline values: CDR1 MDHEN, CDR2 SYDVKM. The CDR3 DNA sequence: TGTGCCAGCAGAGGGGGTGGGTGGGTTTTC. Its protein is CASRGGGWVF.

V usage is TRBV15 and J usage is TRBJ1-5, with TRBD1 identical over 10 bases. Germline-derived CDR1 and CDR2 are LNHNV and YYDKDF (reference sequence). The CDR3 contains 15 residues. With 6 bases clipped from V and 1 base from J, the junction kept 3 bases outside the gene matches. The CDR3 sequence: CATSKGQGSNQPQHF. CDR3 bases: TGTGCCACCAGTAAGGGACAGGGGAGCAATCAGCCCCAGCATTTT.